This T cell receptor (beta chain) was found in a study of shared clonotypes between healthy human individuals. Study-level points and caveats: Generation probabilities of non-shared clonotypes were lower (relative to those shared by all four donors).

About this clone: What it binds is unknown.

CDR3 length equals 15 residues. Germline V lookup: CDR1 SGHVS, CDR2 FQNEAQ. V lost 6 bases and J 0 bases, leaving 12 bases between the germline ends. Generated by immunoSEQ multiplex PCR, the TCRdb table keeps only in-frame clones and is missing some. This table has about a million clones, 70% to 80% appearing once. Nashville, Tennessee was home to all donors, each a Caucasian adult. The material sequenced was memory CD4+ T cells from PBMCs. Subset here: CD45RA-negative fraction. The V gene is TRBV7-8, the J gene TRBJ1-3; D is unresolved. This clonotype was obtained from a man younger than 30 in good health. Some clones in this sample may be carry-over from other donors' samples. The chain's CDR3 is CASRRVQSSGNTIYF. The CDR3 DNA reads TGTGCCAGCAGAAGGGTACAGAGCTCTGGAAACACCATATATTTT. Full variable domain (rest looked up from reference TRBV7-8 and TRBJ1-3): GAGVSQSPRYKVAKRGQDVALRCDPISGHVSLFWYQQALGQGPEFLTYFQNEAQLDKSGLPSDRFFAERPEGSVSTLKIQRTQQEDSAVYLCASRRVQSSGNTIYFGEGSWLTVV.